This record covers a single T cell receptor beta chain. This sample was included in a study of T cell responses to AZD1222 COVID-19 vaccine. The ends lost 4 bases at V and 7 bases at J; junction bases unmatched: 11. The V gene's germline CDR1 is LGHDT and CDR2 YNNKEL (reference sequence). The CDR3 spans 15 residues. Method: immunoSEQ multiplex PCR; TCRdb's copy keeps in-frame clones and lacks some. The top ten clones hold nearly 3.5% of a sample with some 200,000 clones, approximately 89% of them seen once. The V call is TRBV3-1 (or the pseudogene TRBV3-2), the J call TRBJ2-3, with 7 bases fitting TRBD2. This receptor was identified in an adult who received the AZD1222 COVID-19 vaccine. Sequencing used peripheral blood, obtained 28 days after the second AZD1222 dose. Written as DNA, the CDR3 is TGTGCCAGCAGCCCCTATGAGGGAGGGATCAATACGCAGTATTTT. Translating it yields CASSPYEGGINTQYF.